A selection of T cell receptor beta chains follows, all from one sample in a study of blood T cell repertoires in COVID-19. Measured with immunoSEQ multiplex PCR; TCRdb has only the in-frame clones, and not every one. This table has around 260,000 clones, about 85% appearing once. Source material: peripheral blood. These receptors originate from a human donor with COVID-19, enrolled during active disease. The donor label of this sample is uncertain. Both conserved end residues are part of each CDR3. A D gene is named only where the DNA matches it firmly. A row's size may be missing; if present it is once, few, many or a size class.

V	J	size	D	DNA	CDR3
TRBV7-6	TRBJ2-7	once	TRBD1	TGTGCCAGCAGTCGGGACAGGGTCGGCGAGCAGTACTTC	CASSRDRVGEQYF
TRBV4-1	TRBJ2-7	-	TRBD2	TGCGCCAGCAGCCAGCCTAGCGGGAGGTACGAGCAGTACTTC	CASSQPSGRYEQYF
TRBV7-8	TRBJ2-7	-	TRBD1	TGTGCCAGCAGCAACCGCCGACAGGGATACGAGCAGTACTTC	CASSNRRQGYEQYF
TRBV27	TRBJ1-2	-	-	TGTGCCAGCAGTTTATTCTCAGGGGAAGAAGATGGCTACACCTTC	CASSLFSGEEDGYTF
TRBV6-5	TRBJ1-2	once	TRBD1	TGTGCCAGCAGTACCCCGGGACAGCCTAACTATGGCTACACCTTC	CASSTPGQPNYGYTF
TRBV6-5	TRBJ1-4	few	-	TGTGCCAGCAGAAATCCAGGGGCGACCGAAAAACTGTTTTTT	CASRNPGATEKLFF
TRBV11-2	TRBJ2-5	-	-	TGTGCCAGCAGCTTAGATTTAAATCCAGGCCAAGAGACCCAGTACTTC	CASSLDLNPGQETQYF
TRBV5-6	TRBJ2-3	once	-	TGTGCCAGCAGCTCGACAGGAGGTACGCAGTATTTT	CASSSTGGTQYF
TRBV29-1	TRBJ2-7	-	TRBD1	TGCAGCGCTCGACGGACAGGGGGCTACGAGCAGTACTTC	CSARRTGGYEQYF
TRBV3-1/TRBV3-2	TRBJ2-2	-	-	TGTGCCAGCAGCCCAATCGACAAAACCGGGGAGCTGTTTTTT	CASSPIDKTGELFF
TRBV6-6	TRBJ1-6	few	-	TGTGCCAGCAGTTACGCCTGGGACTCCTACTTT	CASSYAWDSYF
TRBV19	TRBJ2-6	-	TRBD1	TGTGCCAGTAGTATAGATAGGGTGGGACAGGTGACCTCTGGGGCCAACGTCCTGACTTTC	CASSIDRVGQVTSGANVLTF
TRBV5-1	TRBJ2-1	-	TRBD2	TGCGCCAGCAGCTTAACTAGCGGGAGCTCCTACAATGAGCAGTTCTTC	CASSLTSGSSYNEQFF
TRBV5-6	TRBJ2-7	-	TRBD1	TGTGCCAGCAGCGGAGGGACAGGGGATAACTCCTACGAGCAGTACTTC	CASSGGTGDNSYEQYF
TRBV29-1	TRBJ1-1	-	TRBD1	TGCAGCGTTCGACAGGGTACGGCCACTGAAGCTTTCTTT	CSVRQGTATEAFF
TRBV5-1	TRBJ1-5	once	-	TGCGCCAGCAGTCGTGGCAATCAGCCCCAGCATTTT	CASSRGNQPQHF
TRBV7-8	TRBJ1-1	once	TRBD1	TGTGCCAGCAGCTTAGCGGCGGCGGGACAGGGCTTAAACACTGAAGCTTTCTTT	CASSLAAAGQGLNTEAFF
TRBV28	TRBJ1-4	-	-	TGTGCCAGCAGTTTTTATCTTGAAAAACTGTTTTTT	CASSFYLEKLFF
TRBV28	TRBJ1-1	-	TRBD1	TGTGCCAGCCTCCGACAGGGGACCACTGAAGCTTTCTTT	CASLRQGTTEAFF
TRBV5-5	TRBJ1-5	-	-	TGTGCCAGCAGCCCCGGACATATCAATCAGCCCCAGCATTTT	CASSPGHINQPQHF
TRBV27	TRBJ1-5	-	TRBD1	TGTGCCAGCTCTCCCCTAGGACAGGGCAATCAGCCCCAGCATTTT	CASSPLGQGNQPQHF
TRBV7-3	TRBJ2-2	-	TRBD2	TGTGCCAGCAGCCCGAGACTAGCGGGAGGGGTAATTAACACCGGGGAGCTGTTTTTT	CASSPRLAGGVINTGELFF
TRBV5-1	TRBJ1-1	-	-	TGCGCCAGCAGCTTGATCCGGAACACTGAAGCTTTCTTT	CASSLIRNTEAFF
TRBV7-2	TRBJ1-1	-	-	TGTGCCAGCAGCTGGCCTTCCTCCTCTGAAGCTTTCTTT	CASSWPSSSEAFF
TRBV9	TRBJ2-1	once	-	TGTGCCAGCAGCTCACGGCCCGGGTTCAGGTGGAGGGGAGACCTTTCCTACAATGAGCAGTTCTTC	CASSSRPGFRWRGDLSYNEQFF
TRBV29-1	TRBJ1-2	-	TRBD1	TGCAGCGTTCGGAGGACAGGGGGCGCGGATGGCTACACCTTC	CSVRRTGGADGYTF
TRBV6-5	TRBJ1-1	-	-	TGTGCCAGCAGTTATTGGTCAGGGTTGAGCACTGAAGCTTTCTTT	CASSYWSGLSTEAFF
TRBV25-1	TRBJ2-7	-	TRBD1	TGTGCCAGCAGTGAAATCCCCGGGACAGGTTCCAACGAGCAGTACTTC	CASSEIPGTGSNEQYF
TRBV6-5	TRBJ1-6	-	TRBD1	TGTGCCAGCTACAGGGGGCGAGGTTCACCCCTCCACTTT	CASYRGRGSPLHF
TRBV3-1/TRBV3-2	TRBJ1-4	-	TRBD1	TGTGCCAGCAGCCCCCAGACAGGGGGGAGTGAAAAACTGTTTTTT	CASSPQTGGSEKLFF
TRBV5-1	TRBJ1-2	once	TRBD1	TGCGCCAGCAGCTTGGGGGACAGGACACTCGACAACTATGGCTACACCTTC	CASSLGDRTLDNYGYTF
TRBV28	TRBJ1-2	-	TRBD1	TGTGCCAGCAGTTTCCCCATGACAGGGGGCGAACTTCGGTATGGCTACACCTTC	CASSFPMTGGELRYGYTF
TRBV19	TRBJ2-5	-	TRBD1	TGTGCCAGTAGTACGTGGGACAGGGGGAACCAAGAGACCCAGTACTTC	CASSTWDRGNQETQYF
TRBV7-9	TRBJ1-2	-	-	TGTGCCAGCAGCTTAGGCGCTCAGGGGGGCTACACCTTC	CASSLGAQGGYTF
TRBV9	TRBJ2-2	-	TRBD2	TGTGCCAGCAGCCCTAGCGGGAGTAAGGAGGCCGGGGAGCTGTTTTTT	CASSPSGSKEAGELFF
TRBV9	TRBJ1-1	-	-	TGTGCCAGCAGCGTAGTGGGAGCCCAGGGGAGGAACACTGAAGCTTTCTTT	CASSVVGAQGRNTEAFF
TRBV30	TRBJ1-5	-	TRBD1	TGTGCCTGGGCCGGGACAGGGGAGTCTCAGCCCCAGCATTTT	CAWAGTGESQPQHF
TRBV20-1	TRBJ2-5	-	-	TGCAGTGCTTCAGGGGTAGAGACCCAGTACTTC	CSASGVETQYF
TRBV18	TRBJ1-1	-	-	TGTGCCAGCTCACCCGAGGGATGGTCAGCTTTCTTT	CASSPEGWSAFF
TRBV11-2	TRBJ1-5	-	TRBD1	TGTGCCAGCAGTTATAACAGGGGCGGCAATCAGCCCCAGCATTTT	CASSYNRGGNQPQHF
TRBV29-1	TRBJ2-1	-	-	TGCAGCGTTGAGCACGGCAGGGGGGCGGACAATGAGCAGTTCTTC	CSVEHGRGADNEQFF
TRBV19	TRBJ1-5	-	TRBD1	TGTGCCAGTAGTTGGACAGGGAGAAGAATTAGCAATCAGCCCCAGCATTTT	CASSWTGRRISNQPQHF